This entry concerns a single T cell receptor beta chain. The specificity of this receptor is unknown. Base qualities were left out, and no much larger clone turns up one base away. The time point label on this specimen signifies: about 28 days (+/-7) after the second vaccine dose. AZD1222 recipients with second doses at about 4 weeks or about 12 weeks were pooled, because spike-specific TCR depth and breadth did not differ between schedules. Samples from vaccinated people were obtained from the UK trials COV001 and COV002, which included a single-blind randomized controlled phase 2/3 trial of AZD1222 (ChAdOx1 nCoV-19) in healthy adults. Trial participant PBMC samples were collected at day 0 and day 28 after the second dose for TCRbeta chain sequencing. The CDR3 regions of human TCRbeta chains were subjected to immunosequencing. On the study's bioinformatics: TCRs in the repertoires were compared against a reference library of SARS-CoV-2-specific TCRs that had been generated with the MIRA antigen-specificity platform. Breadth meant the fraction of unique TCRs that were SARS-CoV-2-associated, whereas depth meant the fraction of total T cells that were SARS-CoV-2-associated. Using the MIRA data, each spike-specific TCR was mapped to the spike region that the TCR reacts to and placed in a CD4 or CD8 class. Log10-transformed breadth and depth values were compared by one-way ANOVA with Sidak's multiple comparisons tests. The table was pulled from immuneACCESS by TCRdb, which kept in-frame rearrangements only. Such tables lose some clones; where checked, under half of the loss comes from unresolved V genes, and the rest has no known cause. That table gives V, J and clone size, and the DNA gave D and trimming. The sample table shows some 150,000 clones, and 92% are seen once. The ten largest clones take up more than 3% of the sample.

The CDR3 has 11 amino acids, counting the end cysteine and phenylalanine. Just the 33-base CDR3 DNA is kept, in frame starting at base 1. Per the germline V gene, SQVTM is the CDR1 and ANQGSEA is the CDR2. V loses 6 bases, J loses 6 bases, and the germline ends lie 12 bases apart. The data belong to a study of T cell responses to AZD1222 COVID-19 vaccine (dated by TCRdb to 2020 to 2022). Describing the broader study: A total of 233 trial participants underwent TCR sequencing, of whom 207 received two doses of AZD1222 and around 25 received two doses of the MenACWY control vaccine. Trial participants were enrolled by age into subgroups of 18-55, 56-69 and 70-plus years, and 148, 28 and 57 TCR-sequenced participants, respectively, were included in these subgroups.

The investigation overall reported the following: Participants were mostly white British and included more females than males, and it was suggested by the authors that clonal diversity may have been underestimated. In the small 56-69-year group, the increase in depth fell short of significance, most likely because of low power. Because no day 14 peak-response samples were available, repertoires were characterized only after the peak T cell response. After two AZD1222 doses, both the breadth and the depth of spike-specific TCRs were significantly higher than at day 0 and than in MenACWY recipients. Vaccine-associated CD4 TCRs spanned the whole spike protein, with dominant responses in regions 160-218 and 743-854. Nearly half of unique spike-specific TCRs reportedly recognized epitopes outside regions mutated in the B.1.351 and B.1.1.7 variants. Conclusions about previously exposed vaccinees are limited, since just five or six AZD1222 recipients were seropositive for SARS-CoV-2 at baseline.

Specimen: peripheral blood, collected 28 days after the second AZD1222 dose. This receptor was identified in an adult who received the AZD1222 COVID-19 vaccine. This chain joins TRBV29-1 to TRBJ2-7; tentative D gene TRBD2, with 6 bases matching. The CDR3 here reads CSVGAGGEQYF. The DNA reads TGCAGCGTGGGAGCGGGCGGCGAGCAGTACTTC.